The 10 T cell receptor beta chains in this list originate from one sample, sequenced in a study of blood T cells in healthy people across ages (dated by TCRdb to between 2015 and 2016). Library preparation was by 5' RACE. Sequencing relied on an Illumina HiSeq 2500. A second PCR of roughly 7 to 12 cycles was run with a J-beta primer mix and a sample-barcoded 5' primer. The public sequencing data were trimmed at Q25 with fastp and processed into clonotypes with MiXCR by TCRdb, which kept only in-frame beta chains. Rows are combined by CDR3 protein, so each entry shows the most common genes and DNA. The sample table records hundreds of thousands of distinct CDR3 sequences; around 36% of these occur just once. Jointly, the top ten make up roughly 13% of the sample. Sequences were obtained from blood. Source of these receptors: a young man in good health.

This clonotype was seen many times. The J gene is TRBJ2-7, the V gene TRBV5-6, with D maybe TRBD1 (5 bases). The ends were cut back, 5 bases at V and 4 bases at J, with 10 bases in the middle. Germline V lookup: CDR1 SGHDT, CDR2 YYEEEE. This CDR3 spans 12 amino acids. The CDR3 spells CASSPQDYEQYF. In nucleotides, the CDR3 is TGTGCCAGCAGTCCACAGGATTACGAGCAGTACTTC.

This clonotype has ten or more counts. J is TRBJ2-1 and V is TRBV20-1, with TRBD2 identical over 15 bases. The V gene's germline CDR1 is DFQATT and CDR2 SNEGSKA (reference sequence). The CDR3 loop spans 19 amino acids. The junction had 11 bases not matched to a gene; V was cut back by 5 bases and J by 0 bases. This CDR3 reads CSARRWTSGRGSSYNEQFF. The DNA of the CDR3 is TGCAGTGCTCGCCGGTGGACTAGCGGGAGGGGGAGCTCCTACAATGAGCAGTTCTTC.

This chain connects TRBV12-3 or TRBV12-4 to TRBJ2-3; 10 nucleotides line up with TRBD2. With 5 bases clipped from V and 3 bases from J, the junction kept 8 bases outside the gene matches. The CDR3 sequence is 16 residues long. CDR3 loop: CASSETPSGGTDTQYF. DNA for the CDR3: TGTGCCAGCAGTGAAACGCCTAGCGGGGGTACAGATACGCAGTATTTT.

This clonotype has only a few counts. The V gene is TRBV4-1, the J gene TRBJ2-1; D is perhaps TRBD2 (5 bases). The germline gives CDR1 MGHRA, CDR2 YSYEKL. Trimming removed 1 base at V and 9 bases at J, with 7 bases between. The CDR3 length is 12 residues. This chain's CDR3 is CASSQGESEQFF. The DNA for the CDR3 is TGCGCCAGCAGCCAAGGGGAGAGTGAGCAGTTCTTC.

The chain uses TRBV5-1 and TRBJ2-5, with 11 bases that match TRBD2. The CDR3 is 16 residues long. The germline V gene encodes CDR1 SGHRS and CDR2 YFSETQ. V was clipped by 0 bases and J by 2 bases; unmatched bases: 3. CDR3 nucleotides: TGCGCCAGCAGCTTGGAGGGACTAGCGGATCAAGAGACCCAGTACTTC. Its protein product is CASSLEGLADQETQYF.

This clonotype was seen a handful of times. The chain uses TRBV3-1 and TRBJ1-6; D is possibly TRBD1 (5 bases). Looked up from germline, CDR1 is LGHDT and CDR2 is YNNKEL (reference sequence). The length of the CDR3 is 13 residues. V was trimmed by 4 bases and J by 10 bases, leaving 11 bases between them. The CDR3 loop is CASSLGAQSPLHF. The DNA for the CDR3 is TGTGCCAGCAGCCTCGGGGCCCAATCACCCCTCCACTTT.

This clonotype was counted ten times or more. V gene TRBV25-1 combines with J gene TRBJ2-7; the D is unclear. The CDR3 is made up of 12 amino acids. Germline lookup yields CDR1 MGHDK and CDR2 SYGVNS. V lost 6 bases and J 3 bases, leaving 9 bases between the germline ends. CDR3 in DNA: TGTGCCAGCAGGCAACAGAACTACGAGCAGTACTTC. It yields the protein CASRQQNYEQYF.

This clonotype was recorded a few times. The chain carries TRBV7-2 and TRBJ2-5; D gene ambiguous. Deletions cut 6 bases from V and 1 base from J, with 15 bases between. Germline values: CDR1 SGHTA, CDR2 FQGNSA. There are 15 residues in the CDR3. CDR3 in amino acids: CASSRLNGVQETQYF. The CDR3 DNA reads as TGTGCCAGCAGTCGGCTTAATGGGGTCCAAGAGACCCAGTACTTC. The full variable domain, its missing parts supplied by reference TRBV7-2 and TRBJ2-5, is GAGVSQSPSNKVTEKGKDVELRCDPISGHTALYWYRQSLGQGLEFLIYFQGNSAPDKSGLPSDRFSAERTGGSVSTLTIQRTQQEDSAVYLCASSRLNGVQETQYFGPGTRLLVL.

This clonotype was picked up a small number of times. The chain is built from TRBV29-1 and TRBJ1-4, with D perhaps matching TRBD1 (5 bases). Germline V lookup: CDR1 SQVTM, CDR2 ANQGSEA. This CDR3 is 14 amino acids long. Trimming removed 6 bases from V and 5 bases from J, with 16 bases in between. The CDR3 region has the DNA TGCAGCGTCCTACCCCGGGACTCCAATGAAAAACTGTTTTTT. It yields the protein CSVLPRDSNEKLFF.

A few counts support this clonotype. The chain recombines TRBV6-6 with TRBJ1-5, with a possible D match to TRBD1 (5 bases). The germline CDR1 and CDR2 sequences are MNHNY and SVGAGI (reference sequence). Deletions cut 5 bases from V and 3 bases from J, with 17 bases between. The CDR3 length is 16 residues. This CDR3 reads CASSQARGADNQPQHF. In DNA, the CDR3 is TGTGCCAGCAGTCAGGCCCGGGGCGCGGACAATCAGCCCCAGCATTTT.